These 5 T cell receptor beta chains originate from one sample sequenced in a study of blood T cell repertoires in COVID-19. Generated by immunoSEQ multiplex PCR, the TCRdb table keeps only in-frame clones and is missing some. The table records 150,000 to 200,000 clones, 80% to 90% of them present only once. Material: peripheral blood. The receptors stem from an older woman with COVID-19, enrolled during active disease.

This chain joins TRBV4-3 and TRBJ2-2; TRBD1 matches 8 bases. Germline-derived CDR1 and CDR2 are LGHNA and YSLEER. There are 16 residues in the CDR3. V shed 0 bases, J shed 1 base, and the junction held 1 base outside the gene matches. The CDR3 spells CASSQDRGQNTGELFF. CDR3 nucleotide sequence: TGCGCCAGCAGCCAAGACAGGGGGCAGAACACCGGGGAGCTGTTTTTT.

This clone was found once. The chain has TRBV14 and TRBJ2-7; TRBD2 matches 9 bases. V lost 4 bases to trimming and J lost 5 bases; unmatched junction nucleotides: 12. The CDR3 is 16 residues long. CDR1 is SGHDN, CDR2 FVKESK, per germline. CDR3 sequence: CASSREALAGLHEQYF. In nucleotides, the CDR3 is TGTGCCAGCAGCCGCGAAGCGCTAGCGGGACTTCACGAGCAGTACTTC.

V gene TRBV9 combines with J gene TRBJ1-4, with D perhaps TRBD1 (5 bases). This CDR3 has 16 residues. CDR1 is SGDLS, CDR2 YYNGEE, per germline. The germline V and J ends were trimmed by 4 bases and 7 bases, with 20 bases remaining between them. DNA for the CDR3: TGTGCCAGCAGCCCTCCGGAGGGCAGGGCGGGTGAAAAACTGTTTTTT. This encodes CASSPPEGRAGEKLFF.

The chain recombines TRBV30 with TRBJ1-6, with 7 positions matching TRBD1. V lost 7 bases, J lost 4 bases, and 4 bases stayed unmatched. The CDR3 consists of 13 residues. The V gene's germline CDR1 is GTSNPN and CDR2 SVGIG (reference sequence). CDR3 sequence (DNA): TGTGCCTATCGGGACAGTTATAATTCACCCCTCCACTTT. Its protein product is CAYRDSYNSPLHF.

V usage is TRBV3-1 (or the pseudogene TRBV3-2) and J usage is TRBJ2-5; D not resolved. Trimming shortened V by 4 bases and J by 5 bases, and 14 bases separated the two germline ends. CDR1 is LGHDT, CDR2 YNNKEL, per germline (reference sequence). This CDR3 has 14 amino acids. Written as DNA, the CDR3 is TGTGCCAGCAGCCTACTATTTAGTGAGGAGACCCAGTACTTC. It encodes CASSLLFSEETQYF.